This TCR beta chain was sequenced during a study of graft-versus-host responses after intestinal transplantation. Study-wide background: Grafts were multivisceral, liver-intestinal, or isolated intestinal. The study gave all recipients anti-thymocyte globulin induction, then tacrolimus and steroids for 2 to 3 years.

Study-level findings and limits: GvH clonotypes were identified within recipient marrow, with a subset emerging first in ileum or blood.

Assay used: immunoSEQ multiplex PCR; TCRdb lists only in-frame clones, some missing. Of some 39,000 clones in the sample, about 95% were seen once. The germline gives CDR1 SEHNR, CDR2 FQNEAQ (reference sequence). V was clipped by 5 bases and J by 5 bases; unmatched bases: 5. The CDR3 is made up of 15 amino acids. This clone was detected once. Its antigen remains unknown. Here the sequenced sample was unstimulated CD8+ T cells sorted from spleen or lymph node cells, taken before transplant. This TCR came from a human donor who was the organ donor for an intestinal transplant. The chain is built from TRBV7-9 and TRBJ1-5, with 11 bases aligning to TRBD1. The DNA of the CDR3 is TGTGCCAGCAGCCCGGGACAGGGGGAGGATCAGCCCCAGCATTTT. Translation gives CASSPGQGEDQPQHF.